Shown below are 10 T cell receptor beta chains from a single sample sequenced in a study of blood T cell repertoires in COVID-19. TCRdb's copy holds only in-frame clones and misses some; the assay was immunoSEQ multiplex PCR. The data show 130,000 to 150,000 clones, with approximately 86% seen just once and roughly 2.9% held by the top ten. The sample comprised peripheral blood. Every receptor here comes from a woman aged 40 to 50 with active or convalescent COVID-19.

The genes are TRBV29-1 and TRBJ1-4, with 11 bases matching TRBD1. Germline CDR1 reads SQVTM; CDR2 reads ANQGSEA. With V trimmed by 4 bases and J by 8 bases, 9 bases remained unmatched. The CDR3 is 15 residues long. The CDR3 DNA sequence: TGCAGCGTTGGCTATACCGGGACAGGGGGAGAAAAACTGTTTTTT. It encodes CSVGYTGTGGEKLFF.

To note about this clone: Other DNA sequences in the same sample also yield this CDR3. The V and J genes are TRBV3-1 (or the pseudogene TRBV3-2) and TRBJ1-5; no clear D. V lost 1 base and J lost 4, with 5 bases in between. The CDR3 runs to 13 residues. Germline-derived CDR1 and CDR2 are LGHDT and YNNKEL (reference sequence). The DNA of the CDR3 is TGTGCCAGCAGCCAAGGGGCTAATCAGCCCCAGCATTTT. It specifies CASSQGANQPQHF.

This clone has a single count. The V call is TRBV29-1, the J call TRBJ1-1; D unclear. CDR1 is SQVTM, CDR2 ANQGSEA, per germline. This CDR3 contains 13 residues. Trimming left V 7 bases short and J 2 bases short, with 14 bases between. CDR3 loop: CSAEEPPNTEAFF. In DNA form, the CDR3 reads TGCAGCGCCGAGGAGCCCCCAAACACTGAAGCTTTCTTT.

This chain connects TRBV19 to TRBJ1-1; TRBD1 aligns across 8 bases. The CDR3 is 15 amino acids. CDR1 and CDR2 (germline): LNHDA, SQIVND (reference sequence). The junction had 6 bases not matched to a gene; V was cut back by 6 bases and J by 0 bases. As DNA, the CDR3 is TGTGCCAGTAGGGGGACAGGAGACATGAACACTGAAGCTTTCTTT. Translation gives CASRGTGDMNTEAFF.

The V gene is TRBV28, the J gene TRBJ1-2; D perhaps matches TRBD1 (6 bases). The CDR3 is 13 amino acids. V lost 0 bases and J 5 bases, leaving 7 bases between the germline ends. Germline V lookup: CDR1 MDHEN, CDR2 SYDVKM. The CDR3 region has the DNA TGTGCCAGCAGTTTATGGCAGGGGTATGGCTACACCTTC. Its protein product is CASSLWQGYGYTF.

The rearrangement links TRBV27 to TRBJ1-6, with a weak D call TRBD1 (5 bases). The CDR3 loop spans 16 amino acids. Per the germline V gene, CDR1 is MNHEY and CDR2 is SMNVEV (reference sequence). The V end was cut by 3 bases, the J end by 7 bases, with 16 bases between. The CDR3 bases are TGTGCCAGCAGTTTGGTTCCAGACAGCAGAAATTCACCCCTCCACTTT. This codes for CASSLVPDSRNSPLHF.

The chain recombines TRBV24-1 with TRBJ1-1, with no clear D. Germline V gives CDR1 KGHDR, CDR2 SFDVKD. The ends were cut back, 3 bases at V and 2 bases at J, with 6 bases in the middle. The length of the CDR3 is 13 residues. CDR3 in amino acids: CATSDLSNTEAFF. The CDR3 nucleotides read TGTGCCACCAGTGATCTGAGTAACACTGAAGCTTTCTTT.

The gene calls are TRBV12-3 or TRBV12-4 and TRBJ2-1, with 8 nucleotides matching TRBD2. V gave up 6 bases and J gave up 7 bases; unmatched junction bases: 5. This CDR3 region has 13 residues. This CDR3 is CASRPGLENEQFF. The CDR3 nucleotides read TGTGCCAGCAGACCGGGACTAGAGAATGAGCAGTTCTTC.

The V call is TRBV11-2, the J call TRBJ1-3; 7 bases are shared with TRBD1. Trimming took 5 bases from V and 0 from J; bases not matched to a gene: 10. Germline CDR1 reads SGHAT; CDR2 reads FQNNGV. This CDR3 spans 17 amino acids. The CDR3 DNA follows: TGTGCCAGCAGCGCCTATGGGGCAGGGGGCTCTGGAAACACCATATATTTT. Its translation is CASSAYGAGGSGNTIYF.

V gene TRBV5-5 combines with J gene TRBJ1-1; 7 positions match TRBD1. The CDR3 has 14 amino acids. Germline V gene data show CDR1 as SGHKS and CDR2 as YYEKEE (reference sequence). V dropped 4 bases and J dropped 4; count of bases not matched to a gene: 7. This chain's CDR3 is CASSTVQGVTEAFF. For the CDR3, the DNA is TGTGCCAGCAGCACGGTCCAGGGGGTCACTGAAGCTTTCTTT.